The 6 T cell receptor beta chains presented below share a single source sample, sequenced in a study of T cells after yellow fever vaccination. TCRdb fed the 5' RACE reads into MiXCR, producing one record per CDR3 protein. The sample has a few hundred thousand distinct CDR3 sequences, about 10% seen once. The sample in question was CD4+ T cells sorted from PBMCs, obtained 5 days after the yellow fever booster vaccination. These receptors were taken from a man between 18 and 35 years old who received the YFV17D yellow fever vaccine.

This clonotype was counted ten times or more. The V gene is TRBV7-9, the J gene TRBJ2-1; D ambiguous. This CDR3 is built from 12 residues. V lost 4 bases and J 5 bases, leaving 6 bases between the germline ends. Germline CDR1 reads SEHNR; CDR2 reads FQNEAQ (reference sequence). The CDR3 sequence: CASSSSDNEQFF. CDR3 DNA sequence: TGTGCCAGCAGCTCCAGCGACAATGAGCAGTTCTTC.

This clonotype was seen more than once but under ten times. The V call is TRBV20-1, the J call TRBJ2-3; 7 nucleotides agree with TRBD2. V lost 4 bases, J lost 0 bases, and 4 bases stayed unmatched. The V gene's germline CDR1 is DFQATT and CDR2 SNEGSKA (reference sequence). The CDR3 extends over 14 amino acids. The CDR3 bases are TGCAGTGCTACCGGGACTACGAGCACAGATACGCAGTATTTT. Translating gives CSATGTTSTDTQYF.

This clonotype occurred many times. This chain connects TRBV18 to TRBJ1-2; the D is unclear. The CDR3 covers 15 residues. The V gene's germline CDR1 is KGHSH and CDR2 LQKENI. V lost 3 bases, J lost 0 bases, and 11 bases lay in between. CDR3 sequence reads: CASSPPAGANYGYTF. CDR3 DNA: TGTGCCAGCTCACCCCCAGCGGGCGCTAACTATGGCTACACCTTC. Variable domain in full (rest from reference TRBV18 and TRBJ1-2): NAGVMQNPRHLVRRRGQEARLRCSPMKGHSHVYWYRQLPEEGLKFMVYLQKENIIDESGMPKERFSAEFPKEGPSILRIQQVVRGDSAAYFCASSPPAGANYGYTFGSGTRLTVV.

The rearrangement uses TRBV7-9 and TRBJ1-2; D gene unclear. V lost 1 base and J 4 bases, leaving 13 bases between the germline ends. CDR1 and CDR2 from the germline V gene are SEHNR and FQNEAQ (reference sequence). CDR3 length: 15 residues. The chain's CDR3 is CASSLESGRGYGYTF. DNA of the CDR3: TGTGCCAGCAGCTTAGAGTCGGGGAGAGGCTATGGCTACACCTTC.

This chain joins TRBV28 and TRBJ1-4; 10 bases match TRBD1. CDR1 MDHEN and CDR2 SYDVKM come from the germline V gene. Losses at the gene ends were 6 bases for V and 8 bases for J; bases not matched to a gene: 6. The CDR3 is made up of 14 amino acids. CDR3 protein: CASSQTGGREKLFF. The CDR3 DNA reads TGTGCCAGCAGCCAGACAGGGGGCAGAGAAAAACTGTTTTTT.

This clonotype was observed a single time. This chain links TRBV10-3 with TRBJ2-5, with D maybe TRBD2 (7 bases). The CDR3 length is 15 residues. Per germline, CDR1 ENHRY and CDR2 SYGVKD. The V end was cut by 2 bases, the J end by 3 bases, with 13 bases between. The CDR3 bases are TGTGCCATCAGTGAGGACGGGGGGCGAAAAGAGACCCAGTACTTC. The encoded protein is CAISEDGGRKETQYF.